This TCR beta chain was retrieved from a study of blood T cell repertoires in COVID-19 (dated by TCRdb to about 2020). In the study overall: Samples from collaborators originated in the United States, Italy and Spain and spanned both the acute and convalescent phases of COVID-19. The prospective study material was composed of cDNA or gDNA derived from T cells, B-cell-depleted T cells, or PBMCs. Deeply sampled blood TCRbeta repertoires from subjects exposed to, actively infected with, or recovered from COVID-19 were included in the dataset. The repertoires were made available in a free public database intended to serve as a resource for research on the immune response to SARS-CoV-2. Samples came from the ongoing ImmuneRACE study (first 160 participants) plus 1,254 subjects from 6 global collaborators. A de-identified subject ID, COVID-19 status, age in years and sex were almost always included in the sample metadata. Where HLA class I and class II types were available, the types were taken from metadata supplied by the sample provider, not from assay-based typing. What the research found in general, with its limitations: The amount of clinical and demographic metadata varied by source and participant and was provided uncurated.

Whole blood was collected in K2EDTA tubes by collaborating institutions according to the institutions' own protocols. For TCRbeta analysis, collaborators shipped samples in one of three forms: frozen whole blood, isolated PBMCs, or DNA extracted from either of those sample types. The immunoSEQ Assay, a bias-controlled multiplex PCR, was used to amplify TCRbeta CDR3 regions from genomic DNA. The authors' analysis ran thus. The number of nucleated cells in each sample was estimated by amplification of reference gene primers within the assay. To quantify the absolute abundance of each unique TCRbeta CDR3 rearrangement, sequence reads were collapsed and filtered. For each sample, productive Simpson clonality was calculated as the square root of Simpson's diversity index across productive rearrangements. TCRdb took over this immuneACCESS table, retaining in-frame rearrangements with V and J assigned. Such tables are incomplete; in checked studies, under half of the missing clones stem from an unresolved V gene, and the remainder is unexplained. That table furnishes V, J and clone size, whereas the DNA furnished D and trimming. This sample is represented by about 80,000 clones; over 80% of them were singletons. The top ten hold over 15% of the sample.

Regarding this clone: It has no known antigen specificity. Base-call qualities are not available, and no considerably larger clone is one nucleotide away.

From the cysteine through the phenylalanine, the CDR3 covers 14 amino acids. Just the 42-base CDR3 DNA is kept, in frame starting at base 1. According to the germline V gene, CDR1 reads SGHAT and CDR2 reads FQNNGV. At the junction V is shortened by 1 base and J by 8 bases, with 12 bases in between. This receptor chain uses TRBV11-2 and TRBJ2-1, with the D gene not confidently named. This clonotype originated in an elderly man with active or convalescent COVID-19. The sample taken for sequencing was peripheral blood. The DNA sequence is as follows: TGTGCCAGCAGCTTAGGTGCTGGGCGTGATGAGCAGTTCTTC. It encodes CASSLGAGRDEQFF.